This T cell receptor (beta chain) was sequenced in a study of cytomegalovirus exposure and HLA in healthy donors. Overall study findings and caveats: When a later analysis compared HLA-associated TCR beta chains with equally common others, the HLA-associated chains turned out to be more clonally expanded and to have lower generation probabilities. Rarity characterized most TCR sequences, yet some public TCRs appeared in many donors. Later genetic work tied a missense DCLRE1C variant to beta-chain V and J trimming.

It was with 60 Vbeta and 13 Jbeta primers that the PCR ran. This table comes from immunoSEQ multiplex PCR, and its TCRdb copy is limited to in-frame clones, with some not included. The data contain approximately 100,000 clones, around nine tenths of them singletons. Germline CDR1 reads SEHNR; CDR2 reads FQNEAQ (reference sequence). V trimming: 6 bases; J trimming: 4 bases; junction bases outside the gene matches: 8. CDR3 size: 15 residues. This clone turned up a few times. The antigen remains unidentified. The V gene is TRBV7-9, the J gene TRBJ2-4; 8 bases line up with TRBD2. The receptor comes from a man younger than 40 in good health and CMV-seropositive. What was sequenced was PBMCs. CDR3 DNA sequence: TGTGCCAGCAGTATGCCGGGACTAGAGAAAAACATTCAGTACTTC. It is translated as CASSMPGLEKNIQYF. Full variable domain (outside the CDR3, taken from reference TRBV7-9 and TRBJ2-4): DTGVSQNPRHKITKRGQNVTFRCDPISEHNRLYWYRQTLGQGPEFLTYFQNEAQLEKSRLLSDRFSAERPKGSFSTLEIQRTEQGDSAMYLCASSMPGLEKNIQYFGAGTRLSVL.